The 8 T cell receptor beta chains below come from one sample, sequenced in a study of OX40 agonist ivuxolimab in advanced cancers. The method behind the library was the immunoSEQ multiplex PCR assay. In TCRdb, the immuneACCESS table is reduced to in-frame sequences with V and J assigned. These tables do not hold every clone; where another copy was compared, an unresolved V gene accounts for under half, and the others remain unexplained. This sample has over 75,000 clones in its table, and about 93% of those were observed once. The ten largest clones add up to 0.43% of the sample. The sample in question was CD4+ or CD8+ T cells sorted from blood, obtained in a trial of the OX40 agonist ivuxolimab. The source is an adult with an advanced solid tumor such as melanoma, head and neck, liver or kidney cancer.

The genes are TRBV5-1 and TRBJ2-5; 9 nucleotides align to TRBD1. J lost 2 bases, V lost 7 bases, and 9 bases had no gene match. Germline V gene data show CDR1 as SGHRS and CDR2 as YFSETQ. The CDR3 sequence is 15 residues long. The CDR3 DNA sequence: TGCGCCAGCCGAAGACAGGGGGGACCACAAGAGACCCAGTACTTC. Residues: CASRRQGGPQETQYF.

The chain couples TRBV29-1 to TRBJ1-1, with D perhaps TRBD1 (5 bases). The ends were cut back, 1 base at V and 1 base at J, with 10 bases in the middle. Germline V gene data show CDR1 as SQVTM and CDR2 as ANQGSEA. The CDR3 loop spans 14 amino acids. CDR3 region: CSVEGPGTNTEAFF. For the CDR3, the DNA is TGCAGCGTTGAAGGACCCGGGACGAACACTGAAGCTTTCTTT.

As DNA, the CDR3 is TGTGCCAGCAGTTTGTCCGGGACACCTTCCTACGAGCAGTACTTC. This sequence encodes CASSLSGTPSYEQYF. The chain carries TRBV28 and TRBJ2-7, with D tentatively TRBD1 (6 bases). The V gene lost 3 bases and the J gene lost 1 base, with 13 bases spanning the gap. Germline V gene sequence: CDR1 MDHEN, CDR2 SYDVKM. The CDR3 runs to 15 residues. Full variable domain (missing parts from reference TRBV28 and TRBJ2-7): DVKVTQSSRYLVKRTGEKVFLECVQDMDHENMFWYRQDPGLGLRLIYFSYDVKMKEKGDIPEGYSVSREKKERFSLILESASTNQTSMYLCASSLSGTPSYEQYFGPGTRLTVT.

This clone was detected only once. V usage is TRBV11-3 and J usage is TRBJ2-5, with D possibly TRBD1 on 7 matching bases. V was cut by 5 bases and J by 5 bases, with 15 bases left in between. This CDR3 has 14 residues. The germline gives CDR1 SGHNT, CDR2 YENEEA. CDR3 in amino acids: CASSAGQPGETQYF. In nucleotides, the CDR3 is TGTGCCAGCAGCGCGGGACAGCCCGGGGAGACCCAGTACTTC.

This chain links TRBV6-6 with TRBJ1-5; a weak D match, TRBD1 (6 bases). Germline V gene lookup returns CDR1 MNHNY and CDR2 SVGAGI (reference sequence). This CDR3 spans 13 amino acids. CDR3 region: CGTTGSSNQPQHF. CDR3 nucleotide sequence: TGTGGGACTACAGGGTCTAGCAATCAGCCCCAGCATTTT.

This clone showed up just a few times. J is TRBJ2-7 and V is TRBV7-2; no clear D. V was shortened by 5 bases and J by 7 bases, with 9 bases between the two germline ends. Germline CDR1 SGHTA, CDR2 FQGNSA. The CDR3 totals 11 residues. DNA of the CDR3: TGTGCCAGCAGCCGAACTGGGGAGCAGTACTTC. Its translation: CASSRTGEQYF.

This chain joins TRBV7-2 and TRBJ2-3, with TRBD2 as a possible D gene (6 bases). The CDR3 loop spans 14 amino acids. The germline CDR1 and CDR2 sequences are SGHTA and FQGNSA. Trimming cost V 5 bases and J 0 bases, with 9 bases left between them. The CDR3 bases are TGTGCCAGCAGCAGCGGGTGGAGCACAGATACGCAGTATTTT. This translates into CASSSGWSTDTQYF. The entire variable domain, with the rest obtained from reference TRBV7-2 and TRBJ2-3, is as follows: GAGVSQSPSNKVTEKGKDVELRCDPISGHTALYWYRQSLGQGLEFLIYFQGNSAPDKSGLPSDRFSAERTGGSVSTLTIQRTQQEDSAVYLCASSSGWSTDTQYFGPGTRLTVL.

CDR3 in DNA: TGTGCCAGTAGTATTAGCGGCGGGGGCGAGACCCAGTACTTC. This translates into CASSISGGGETQYF. V gene TRBV19 combines with J gene TRBJ2-5, with TRBD2 as a possible D gene (7 bases). V gave up 3 bases and J gave up 5 bases, with 13 bases separating them. The CDR3 loop spans 14 amino acids. Looked up from germline, CDR1 is LNHDA and CDR2 is SQIVND (reference sequence).